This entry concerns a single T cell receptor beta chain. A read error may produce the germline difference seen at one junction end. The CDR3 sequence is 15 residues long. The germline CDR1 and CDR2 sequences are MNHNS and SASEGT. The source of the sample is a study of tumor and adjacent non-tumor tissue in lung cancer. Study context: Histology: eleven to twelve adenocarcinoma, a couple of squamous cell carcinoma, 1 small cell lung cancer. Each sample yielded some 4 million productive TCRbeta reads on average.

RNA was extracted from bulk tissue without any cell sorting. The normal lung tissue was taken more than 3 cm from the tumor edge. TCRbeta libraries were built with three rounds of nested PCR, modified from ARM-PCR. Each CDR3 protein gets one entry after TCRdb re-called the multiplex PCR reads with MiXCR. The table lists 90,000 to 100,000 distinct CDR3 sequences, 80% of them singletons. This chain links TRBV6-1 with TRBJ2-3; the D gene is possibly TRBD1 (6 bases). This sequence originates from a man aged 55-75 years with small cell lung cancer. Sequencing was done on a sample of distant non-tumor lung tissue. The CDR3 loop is CANRRTVVLPDTHYF. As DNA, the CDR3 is TGTGCCAACAGGAGGACAGTAGTCCTTCCAGATACGCACTATTTT.